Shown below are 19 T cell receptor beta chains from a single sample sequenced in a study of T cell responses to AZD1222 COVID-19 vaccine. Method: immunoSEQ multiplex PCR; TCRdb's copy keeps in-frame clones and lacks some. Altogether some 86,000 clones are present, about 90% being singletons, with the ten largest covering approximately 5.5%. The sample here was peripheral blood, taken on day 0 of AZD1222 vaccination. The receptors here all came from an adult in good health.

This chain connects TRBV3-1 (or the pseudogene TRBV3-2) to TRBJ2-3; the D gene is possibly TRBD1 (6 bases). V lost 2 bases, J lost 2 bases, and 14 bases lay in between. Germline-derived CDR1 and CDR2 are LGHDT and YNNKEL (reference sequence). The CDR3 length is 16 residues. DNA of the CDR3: TGTGCCAGCAGCCAATATTCGGACAGAAACACAGATACGCAGTATTTT. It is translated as CASSQYSDRNTDTQYF.

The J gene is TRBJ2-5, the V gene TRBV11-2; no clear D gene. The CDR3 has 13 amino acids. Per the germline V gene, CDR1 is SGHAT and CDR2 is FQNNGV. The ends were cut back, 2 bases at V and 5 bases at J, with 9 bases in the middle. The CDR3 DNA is TGTGCCAGCAGCTTATGGGGTGGGGAGACCCAGTACTTC. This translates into CASSLWGGETQYF.

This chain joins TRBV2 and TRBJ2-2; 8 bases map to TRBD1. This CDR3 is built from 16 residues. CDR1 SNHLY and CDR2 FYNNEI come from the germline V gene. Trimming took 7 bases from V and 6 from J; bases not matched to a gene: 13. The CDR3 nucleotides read TGTGCCAGCAACCGGGACAGGAGCTTTTCGGCCGGGGAGCTGTTTTTT. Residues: CASNRDRSFSAGELFF.

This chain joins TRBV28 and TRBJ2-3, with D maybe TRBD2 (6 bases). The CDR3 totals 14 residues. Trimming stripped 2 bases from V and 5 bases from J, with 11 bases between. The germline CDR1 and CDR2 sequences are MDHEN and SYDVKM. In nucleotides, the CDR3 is TGTGCCAGCAGTTTACTAGCGAGGGTAGATACGCAGTATTTT. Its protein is CASSLLARVDTQYF.

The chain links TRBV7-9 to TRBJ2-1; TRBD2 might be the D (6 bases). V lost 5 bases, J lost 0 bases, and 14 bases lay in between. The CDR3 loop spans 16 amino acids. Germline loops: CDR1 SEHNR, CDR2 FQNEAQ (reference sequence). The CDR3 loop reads CASSLISGNSYNEQFF. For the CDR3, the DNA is TGTGCCAGCAGCCTGATTAGCGGAAACTCCTACAATGAGCAGTTCTTC.

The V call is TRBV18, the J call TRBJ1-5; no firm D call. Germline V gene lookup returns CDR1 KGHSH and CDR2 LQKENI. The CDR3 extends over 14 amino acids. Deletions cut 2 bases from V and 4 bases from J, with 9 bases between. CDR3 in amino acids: CASSPSGPNQPQHF. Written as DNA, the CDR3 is TGTGCCAGCTCACCATCGGGTCCAAATCAGCCCCAGCATTTT.

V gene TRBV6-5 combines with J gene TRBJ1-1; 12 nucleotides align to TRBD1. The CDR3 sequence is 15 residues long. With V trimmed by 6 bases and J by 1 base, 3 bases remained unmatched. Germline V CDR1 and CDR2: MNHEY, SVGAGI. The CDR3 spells CASRGTGGRNTEAFF. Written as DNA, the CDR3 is TGTGCCAGCAGGGGGACAGGGGGCAGGAACACTGAAGCTTTCTTT.

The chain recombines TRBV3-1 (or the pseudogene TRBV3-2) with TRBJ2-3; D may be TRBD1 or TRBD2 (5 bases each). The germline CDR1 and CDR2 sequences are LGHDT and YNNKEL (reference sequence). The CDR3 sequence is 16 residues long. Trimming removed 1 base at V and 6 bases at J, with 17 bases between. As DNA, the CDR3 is TGTGCCAGCAGCCAAGTAGCAGAGAGGGGAGTTGATACGCAGTATTTT. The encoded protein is CASSQVAERGVDTQYF.

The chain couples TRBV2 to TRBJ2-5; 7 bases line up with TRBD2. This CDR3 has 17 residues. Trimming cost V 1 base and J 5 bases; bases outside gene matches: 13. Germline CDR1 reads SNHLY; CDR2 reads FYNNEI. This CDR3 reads CASSEDSGRTGGETQYF. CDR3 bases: TGTGCCAGCAGTGAAGATAGCGGGCGCACAGGCGGGGAGACCCAGTACTTC.

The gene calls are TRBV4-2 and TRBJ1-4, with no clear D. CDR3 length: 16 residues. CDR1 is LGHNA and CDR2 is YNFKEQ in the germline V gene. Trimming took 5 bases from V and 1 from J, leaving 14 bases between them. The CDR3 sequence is CASSSRRTVTNEKLFF. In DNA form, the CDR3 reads TGTGCCAGCAGCAGCCGACGGACGGTAACTAATGAAAAACTGTTTTTT.

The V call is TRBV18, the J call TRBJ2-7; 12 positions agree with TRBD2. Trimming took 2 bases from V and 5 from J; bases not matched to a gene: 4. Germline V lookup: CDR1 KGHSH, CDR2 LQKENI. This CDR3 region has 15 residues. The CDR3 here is CASSPGLAGSDEQYF. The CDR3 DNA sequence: TGTGCCAGCTCACCAGGACTAGCGGGGTCTGACGAGCAGTACTTC.

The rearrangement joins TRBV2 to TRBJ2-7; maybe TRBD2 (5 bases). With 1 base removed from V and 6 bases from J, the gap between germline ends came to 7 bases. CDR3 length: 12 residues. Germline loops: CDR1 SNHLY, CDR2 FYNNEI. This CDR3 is CASSEVGSEQYF. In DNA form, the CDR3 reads TGTGCCAGCAGTGAAGTAGGGAGCGAGCAGTACTTC.

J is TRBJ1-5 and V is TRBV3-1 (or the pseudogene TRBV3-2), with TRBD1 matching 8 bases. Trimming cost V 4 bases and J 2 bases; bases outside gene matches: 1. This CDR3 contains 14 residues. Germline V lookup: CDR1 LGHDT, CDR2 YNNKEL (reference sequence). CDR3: CASSLGQGNQPQHF. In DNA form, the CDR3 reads TGTGCCAGCAGCCTGGGACAGGGCAATCAGCCCCAGCATTTT.

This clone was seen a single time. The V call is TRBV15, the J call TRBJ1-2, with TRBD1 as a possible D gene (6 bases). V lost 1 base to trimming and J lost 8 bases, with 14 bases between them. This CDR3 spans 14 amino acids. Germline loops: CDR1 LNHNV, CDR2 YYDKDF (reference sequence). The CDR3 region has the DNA TGTGCCACCAGCAGAGGTCGGGGGGCCGGGGGCTACACCTTC. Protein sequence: CATSRGRGAGGYTF.

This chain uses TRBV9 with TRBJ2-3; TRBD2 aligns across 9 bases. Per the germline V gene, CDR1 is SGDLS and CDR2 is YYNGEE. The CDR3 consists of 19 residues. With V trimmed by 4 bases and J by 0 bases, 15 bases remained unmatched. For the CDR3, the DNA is TGTGCCAGCAGCCCCATGTCCGGGACTAGCACCTATAGCACAGATACGCAGTATTTT. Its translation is CASSPMSGTSTYSTDTQYF.

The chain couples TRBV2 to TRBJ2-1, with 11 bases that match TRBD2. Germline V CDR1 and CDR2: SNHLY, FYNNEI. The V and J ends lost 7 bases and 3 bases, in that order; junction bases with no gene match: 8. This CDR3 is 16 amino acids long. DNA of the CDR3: TGTGCCAGCACCAGACCGGGACTAGCGGTCTACAATGAGCAGTTCTTC. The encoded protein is CASTRPGLAVYNEQFF.

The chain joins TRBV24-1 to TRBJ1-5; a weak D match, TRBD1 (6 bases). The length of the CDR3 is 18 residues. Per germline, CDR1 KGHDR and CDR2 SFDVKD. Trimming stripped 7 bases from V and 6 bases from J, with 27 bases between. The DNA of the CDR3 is TGTGCCACCAGCCCCGGGGGGTGGTCGGGGGGCGCGGGTCAGCCCCAGCATTTT. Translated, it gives CATSPGGWSGGAGQPQHF.

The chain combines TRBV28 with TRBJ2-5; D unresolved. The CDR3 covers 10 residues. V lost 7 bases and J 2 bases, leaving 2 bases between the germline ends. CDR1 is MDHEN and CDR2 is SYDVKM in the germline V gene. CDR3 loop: CASKQETQYF. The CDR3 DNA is TGTGCCAGCAAGCAAGAGACCCAGTACTTC.

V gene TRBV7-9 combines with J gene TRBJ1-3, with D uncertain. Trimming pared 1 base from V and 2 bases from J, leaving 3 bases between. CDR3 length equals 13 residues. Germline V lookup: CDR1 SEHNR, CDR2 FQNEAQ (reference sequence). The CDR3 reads CASSLGTGNTIYF. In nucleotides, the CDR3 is TGTGCCAGCAGCTTAGGGACTGGAAACACCATATATTTT.